Listed below are T cell receptor beta chains from one sample, sequenced in a study of cytomegalovirus exposure and HLA in healthy donors. Here immunoSEQ multiplex PCR was the method, and the copy in TCRdb shows in-frame clones only, minus some. The sample includes around 140,000 clones, about 80% of them seen just once. Sequenced input: PBMCs. These receptors originate from a woman aged 60-75 years in good health and CMV-seropositive. The CDR3 runs from the conserved cysteine through the conserved F or W. D genes are given only for firm matches. The listing skips clone size in some rows; elsewhere it reads once, few, many or a size class.

NA,NA,TRBJ2-7,TRBV5-1,CASSLAGGGDEQYF,TGCGCCAGCAGCTTGGCCGGAGGGGGCGACGAGCAGTACTTC
NA,few,TRBJ1-3,TRBV6-5,CASSYSIGNTIYF,TGTGCCAGCAGTTACTCGATCGGGAACACCATATATTTT
NA,NA,TRBJ1-5,TRBV28,CASRSTIAPVDQPQHF,TGTGCCAGCAGATCTACTATCGCACCCGTTGATCAGCCCCAGCATTTT
NA,NA,TRBJ1-5,TRBV6-6,CASSPRGHSNQPQHF,TGTGCCAGCAGTCCACGAGGGCATAGCAATCAGCCCCAGCATTTT
NA,NA,TRBJ2-3,TRBV23-1,CASSQTGKADTQYF,TGCGCCAGCAGTCAAACAGGCAAAGCAGATACGCAGTATTTT
TRBD1,NA,TRBJ2-5,TRBV6-6,CASSRTGNQETQYF,TGTGCCAGCAGCCGGACAGGGAACCAAGAGACCCAGTACTTC
TRBD2,NA,TRBJ2-7,TRBV5-1,CASLTGGLAGSEQYF,TGCGCCAGCCTTACGGGGGGACTAGCGGGAAGCGAGCAGTACTTC
NA,once,TRBJ2-1,TRBV29-1,CSGRVDNEQFF,TGCAGCGGCAGGGTAGACAATGAGCAGTTCTTC
NA,NA,TRBJ1-2,TRBV4-3,CASSQERLWGSYGYTF,TGCGCCAGCAGCCAAGAGCGACTTTGGGGCTCCTATGGCTACACCTTC
TRBD1,NA,TRBJ2-3,TRBV28,CASSLSGGLTDTQYF,TGTGCCAGCAGTTTATCAGGGGGCTTGACAGATACGCAGTATTTT
TRBD1,NA,TRBJ1-2,TRBV9,CASGEGRDRDYGYTF,TGTGCCAGCGGCGAAGGCCGGGACAGAGACTATGGCTACACCTTC
NA,NA,TRBJ2-3,TRBV28,CASKEGLADTQYF,TGTGCCAGCAAAGAGGGCCTGGCAGATACGCAGTATTTT
NA,NA,TRBJ2-5,TRBV11-3,CASSSVYDNQETQYF,TGTGCCAGCAGCTCGGTTTATGACAACCAAGAGACCCAGTACTTC
NA,NA,TRBJ2-7,TRBV25-1,CASGGRDYYEQYF,TGTGCCAGCGGAGGGCGGGATTACTACGAGCAGTACTTC
NA,NA,TRBJ1-4,TRBV21-1,CASSTNTPRGAYNEKLFF,TGTGCCAGCAGCACAAATACTCCCCGGGGGGCCTATAATGAAAAACTGTTTTTT
TRBD1,NA,TRBJ1-2,TRBV19,CASSPGTGEGYGYTF,TGTGCCAGTAGTCCCGGGACAGGGGAAGGCTATGGCTACACCTTC
NA,NA,TRBJ2-6,TRBV5-1,CASSLAQGVNVLTF,TGCGCCAGCAGCTTGGCCCAGGGTGTCAACGTCCTGACTTTC
TRBD1,NA,TRBJ2-2,TRBV30,CAWTSRDRGSVDTGELFF,TGTGCCTGGACCAGCCGGGACAGGGGATCGGTGGACACCGGGGAGCTGTTTTTT
TRBD1,NA,TRBJ1-5,TRBV4-1,CASSHDGQGNQPQHF,TGCGCCAGCAGCCATGATGGACAGGGAAATCAGCCCCAGCATTTT
NA,few,TRBJ2-1,TRBV29-1,CSVDRRSWYGDNEQFF,TGCAGCGTTGATCGTCGGAGTTGGTACGGCGACAATGAGCAGTTCTTC
NA,NA,TRBJ2-1,TRBV6-5,CASCTSSYNEQFF,TGTGCCAGCTGTACGAGCTCCTACAATGAGCAGTTCTTC
NA,NA,TRBJ2-1,TRBV7-2,CASTQGAAGYNEQFF,TGTGCCAGCACCCAAGGAGCGGCGGGGTACAATGAGCAGTTCTTC
TRBD2,NA,TRBJ2-3,TRBV2,CASRLAAGTDTQYF,TGTGCCAGCAGGCTAGCGGCTGGCACAGATACGCAGTATTTT
TRBD2,NA,TRBJ2-3,TRBV5-4,CASSFRTGRASTDTQYF,TGTGCCAGCAGCTTCCGGACGGGGAGGGCTAGCACAGATACGCAGTATTTT
NA,NA,TRBJ1-1,TRBV29-1,CSVDYAEDTEAFF,TGCAGCGTTGATTACGCAGAGGACACTGAAGCTTTCTTT
TRBD1,NA,TRBJ2-3,TRBV28,CASSETRGRGTDTQYF,TGTGCCAGCAGCGAGACGAGGGGGCGAGGAACAGATACGCAGTATTTT
NA,NA,TRBJ1-2,TRBV28,CASSLRTRTPSWGNYGYTF,TGTGCCAGCAGTTTACGAACCCGGACACCCAGTTGGGGTAACTATGGCTACACCTTC
NA,NA,TRBJ1-1,TRBV19,CASSKTGATEAFF,TGTGCCAGTAGCAAGACAGGCGCCACTGAAGCTTTCTTT
TRBD2,NA,TRBJ2-3,TRBV18,CASSPSSGRGDTQYF,TGTGCCAGCTCACCTTCTAGCGGGAGGGGAGATACGCAGTATTTT
NA,NA,TRBJ2-1,TRBV7-8,CASSPQGGHITNEQFF,TGTGCCAGCAGCCCCCAGGGGGGTCATATTACCAATGAGCAGTTCTTC
NA,NA,TRBJ2-7,TRBV11-3,CASSSTPQGSYEQYF,TGTGCCAGCAGCTCAACACCACAGGGTTCCTACGAGCAGTACTTC
NA,NA,TRBJ2-1,TRBV9,CASSVVGQGGNNEQFF,TGTGCCAGCAGCGTAGTCGGGCAGGGGGGCAACAATGAGCAGTTCTTC
TRBD1,NA,TRBJ1-5,TRBV7-2,CASSLGQGYQPQHF,TGTGCCAGCAGCTTGGGACAGGGCTATCAGCCCCAGCATTTT
NA,NA,TRBJ2-7,TRBV21-1,CASSKGGSYEQYF,TGTGCCAGCAGCAAAGGCGGGTCGTACGAGCAGTACTTC
TRBD2,NA,TRBJ2-5,TRBV27,CASSFYSGSVKTQYF,TGTGCCAGCAGTTTTTATAGCGGGAGTGTAAAGACCCAGTACTTC
NA,NA,TRBJ2-7,TRBV1,CASSRPRLAGGNYEQYF,TGCGCCAGCAGCCGGCCCAGACTAGCGGGAGGTAATTACGAGCAGTACTTC
NA,NA,TRBJ2-1,TRBV5-8,CASSFTGNNEQFF,TGTGCCAGCAGCTTCACAGGGAACAATGAGCAGTTCTTC
NA,NA,TRBJ1-1,TRBV29-1,CSVTGMNTEAFF,TGCAGCGTTACAGGAATGAACACTGAAGCTTTCTTT
NA,NA,TRBJ1-5,TRBV27,CASSPSSAGPSNQPQHF,TGTGCCAGCAGCCCCTCGTCGGCAGGGCCCTCCAATCAGCCCCAGCATTTT
TRBD2,NA,TRBJ2-7,TRBV7-2,CASSRRTSGIDEQYF,TGTGCCAGCAGCCGCAGGACTAGCGGGATTGACGAGCAGTACTTC
NA,NA,TRBJ1-5,TRBV5-1,CASSWGEGQPQHF,TGCGCCAGCAGCTGGGGGGAGGGTCAGCCCCAGCATTTT
NA,NA,TRBJ1-5,TRBV18,CASSPLPIRADYQPQHF,TGTGCCAGCTCACCACTACCAATCAGGGCCGATTATCAGCCCCAGCATTTT
TRBD2,NA,TRBJ2-7,TRBV14,CASSQAGLLGEQYF,TGTGCCAGCAGCCAAGCGGGACTATTGGGCGAGCAGTACTTC
NA,NA,TRBJ2-3,TRBV28,CASSYLQGSDTQYF,TGTGCCAGCAGTTATTTGCAGGGTTCAGATACGCAGTATTTT
NA,once,TRBJ1-5,TRBV7-3,CASSRSSNQPQHF,TGTGCCAGCAGCCGAAGCAGCAATCAGCCCCAGCATTTT
NA,once,TRBJ2-7,TRBV28,CASRDIYEQYF,TGTGCCAGCAGGGACATCTACGAGCAGTACTTC
TRBD2,NA,TRBJ2-1,TRBV5-4,CASSRAGSSYNEQFF,TGTGCCAGCAGCCGAGCGGGGAGCTCCTACAATGAGCAGTTCTTC
TRBD1,NA,TRBJ2-1,TRBV29-1,CSVDRTGVDNEQFF,TGCAGCGTTGATCGGACAGGGGTTGACAATGAGCAGTTCTTC
TRBD2,NA,TRBJ2-3,TRBV7-2,CASSLESSGATDTQYF,TGTGCCAGCAGCTTAGAGTCTAGCGGGGCCACAGATACGCAGTATTTT
NA,once,TRBJ2-3,TRBV10-3,CAISQVICPDTQYF,TGTGCCATCAGCCAGGTTATTTGCCCAGATACGCAGTATTTT
TRBD1,NA,TRBJ1-4,TRBV6-4,CASSDSRRQGAIWDEKLFF,TGTGCCAGCAGTGACTCGAGGAGACAGGGGGCAATTTGGGATGAAAAACTGTTTTTT
TRBD1,NA,TRBJ2-5,TRBV7-2,CASSSGGTGLLEQYF,TGTGCCAGCAGCTCAGGCGGGACAGGTCTTTTGGAGCAGTACTTC
TRBD1,NA,TRBJ2-7,TRBV7-9,CASSSSDRGLNEQYF,TGTGCCAGCAGCTCATCAGATAGGGGGCTCAACGAGCAGTACTTC
NA,few,TRBJ2-7,TRBV28,CASTPDLSYEQYF,TGTGCCAGCACCCCTGACTTGTCCTACGAGCAGTACTTC
TRBD2,NA,TRBJ2-1,TRBV29-1,CSVCLADVRDEQFF,TGCAGCGTTTGCCTAGCGGACGTTCGAGACGAGCAGTTCTTC